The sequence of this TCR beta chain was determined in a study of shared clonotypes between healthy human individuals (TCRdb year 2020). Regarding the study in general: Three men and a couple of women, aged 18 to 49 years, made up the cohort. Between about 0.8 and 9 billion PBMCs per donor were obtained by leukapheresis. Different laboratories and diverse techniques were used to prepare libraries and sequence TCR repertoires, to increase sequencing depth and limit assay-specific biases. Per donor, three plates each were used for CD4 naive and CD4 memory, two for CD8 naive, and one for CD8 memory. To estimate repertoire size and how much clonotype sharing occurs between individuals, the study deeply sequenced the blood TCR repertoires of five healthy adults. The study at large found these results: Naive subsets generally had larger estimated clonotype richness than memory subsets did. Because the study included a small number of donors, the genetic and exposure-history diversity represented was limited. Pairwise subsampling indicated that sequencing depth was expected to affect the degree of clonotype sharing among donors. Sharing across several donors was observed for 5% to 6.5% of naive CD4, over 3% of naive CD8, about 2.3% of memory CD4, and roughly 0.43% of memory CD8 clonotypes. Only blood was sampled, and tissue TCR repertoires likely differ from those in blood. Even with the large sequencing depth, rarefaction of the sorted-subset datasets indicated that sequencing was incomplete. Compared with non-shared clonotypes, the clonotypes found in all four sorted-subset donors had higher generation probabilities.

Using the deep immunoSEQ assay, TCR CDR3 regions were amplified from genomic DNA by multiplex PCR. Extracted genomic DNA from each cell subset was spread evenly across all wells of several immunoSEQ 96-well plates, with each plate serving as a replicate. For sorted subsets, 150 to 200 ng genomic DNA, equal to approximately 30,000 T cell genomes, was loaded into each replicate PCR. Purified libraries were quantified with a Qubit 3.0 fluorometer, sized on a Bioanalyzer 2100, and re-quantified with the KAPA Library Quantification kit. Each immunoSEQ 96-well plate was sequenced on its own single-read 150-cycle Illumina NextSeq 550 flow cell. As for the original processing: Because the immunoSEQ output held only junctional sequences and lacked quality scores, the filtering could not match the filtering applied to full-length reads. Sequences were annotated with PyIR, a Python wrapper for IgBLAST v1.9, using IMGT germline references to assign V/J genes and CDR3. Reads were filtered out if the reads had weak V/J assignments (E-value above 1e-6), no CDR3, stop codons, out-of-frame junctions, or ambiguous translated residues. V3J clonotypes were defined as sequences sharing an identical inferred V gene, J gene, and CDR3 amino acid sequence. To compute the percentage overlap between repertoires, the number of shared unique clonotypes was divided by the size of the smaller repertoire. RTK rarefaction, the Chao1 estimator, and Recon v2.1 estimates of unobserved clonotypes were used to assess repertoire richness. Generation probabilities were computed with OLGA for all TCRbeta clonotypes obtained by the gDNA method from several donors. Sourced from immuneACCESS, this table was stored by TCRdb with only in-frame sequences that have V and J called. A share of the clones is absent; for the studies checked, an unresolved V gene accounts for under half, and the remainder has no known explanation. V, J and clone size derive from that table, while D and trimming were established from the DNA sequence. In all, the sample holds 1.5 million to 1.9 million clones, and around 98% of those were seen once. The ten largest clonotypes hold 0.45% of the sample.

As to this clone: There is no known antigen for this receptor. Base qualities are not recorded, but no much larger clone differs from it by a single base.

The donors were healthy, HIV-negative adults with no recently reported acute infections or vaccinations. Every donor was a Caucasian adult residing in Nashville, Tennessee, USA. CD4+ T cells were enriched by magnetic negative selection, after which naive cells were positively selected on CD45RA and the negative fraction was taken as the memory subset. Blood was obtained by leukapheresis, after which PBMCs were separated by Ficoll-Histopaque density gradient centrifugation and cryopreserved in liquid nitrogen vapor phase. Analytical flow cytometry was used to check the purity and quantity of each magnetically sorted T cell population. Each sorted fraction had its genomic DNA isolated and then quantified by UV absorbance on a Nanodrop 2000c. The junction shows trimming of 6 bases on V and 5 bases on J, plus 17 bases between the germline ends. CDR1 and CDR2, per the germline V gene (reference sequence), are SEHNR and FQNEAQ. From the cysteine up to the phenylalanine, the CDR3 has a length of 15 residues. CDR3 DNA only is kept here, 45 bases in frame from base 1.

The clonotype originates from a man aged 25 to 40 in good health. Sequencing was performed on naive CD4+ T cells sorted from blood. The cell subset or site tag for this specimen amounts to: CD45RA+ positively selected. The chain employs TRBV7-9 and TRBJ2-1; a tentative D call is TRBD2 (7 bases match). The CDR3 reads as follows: CASSLKWEGDNEQFF. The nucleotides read TGTGCCAGCAGTTTGAAGTGGGAGGGGGACAATGAGCAGTTCTTC.